This T cell receptor beta chain was identified in a study of blood T cells in healthy people across ages. Study in general: The capture of about one barcoded beta molecule per two T cells was achieved by template switching.

With a J-beta primer mix and a sample-barcoded 5' primer, a second PCR ran about 7 to 12 cycles. From the 5' RACE reads, TCRdb called clonotypes with MiXCR, one entry per CDR3 protein. This table has 600,000 or so distinct CDR3 sequences, approximately 30% appearing once. The CDR3 extends over 15 amino acids. Trimming took 1 base from V and 6 from J, leaving 15 bases between them. Germline CDR1 reads LGHDT; CDR2 reads YNNKEL (reference sequence). Sequencing used blood. The sequence was obtained from an elderly woman in good health. The chain links TRBV3-1 to TRBJ1-2; perhaps TRBD1 as D (6 bases). CDR3 DNA: TGTGCCAGCAGCCAAGTTGGGGGACAAGTCCATGGCTACACCTTC. Translating gives CASSQVGGQVHGYTF.